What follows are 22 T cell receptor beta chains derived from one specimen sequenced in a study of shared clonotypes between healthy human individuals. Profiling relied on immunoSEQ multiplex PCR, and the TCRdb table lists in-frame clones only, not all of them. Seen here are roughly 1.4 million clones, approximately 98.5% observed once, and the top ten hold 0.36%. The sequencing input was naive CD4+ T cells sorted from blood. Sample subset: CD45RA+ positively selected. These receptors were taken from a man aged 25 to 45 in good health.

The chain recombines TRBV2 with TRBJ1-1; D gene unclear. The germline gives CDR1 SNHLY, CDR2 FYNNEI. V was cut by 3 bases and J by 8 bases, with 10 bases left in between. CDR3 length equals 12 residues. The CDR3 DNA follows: TGTGCCAGCAGTGATTTCGGGCCCGAAGCTTTCTTT. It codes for CASSDFGPEAFF.

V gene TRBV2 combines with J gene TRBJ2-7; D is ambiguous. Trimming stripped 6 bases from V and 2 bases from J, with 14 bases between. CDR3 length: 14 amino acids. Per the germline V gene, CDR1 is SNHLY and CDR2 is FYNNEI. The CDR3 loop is CASRELPKAYEQYF. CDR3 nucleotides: TGTGCCAGCAGGGAATTACCGAAAGCCTACGAGCAGTACTTC.

CDR3 sequence: CASSPLNPENRGFSGNTIYF. The DNA of the CDR3 is TGTGCCAGCTCACCGTTGAACCCCGAAAACAGGGGCTTCTCTGGAAACACCATATATTTT. V and J are TRBV18 and TRBJ1-3, with 7 bases identical to TRBD1. CDR3 length: 20 amino acids. V dropped 3 bases and J dropped 0; count of bases not matched to a gene: 17. Germline CDR1 reads KGHSH; CDR2 reads LQKENI. The complete variable domain, with remaining parts taken from reference TRBV18 and TRBJ1-3, reads NAGVMQNPRHLVRRRGQEARLRCSPMKGHSHVYWYRQLPEEGLKFMVYLQKENIIDESGMPKERFSAEFPKEGPSILRIQQVVRGDSAAYFCASSPLNPENRGFSGNTIYFGEGSWLTVV.

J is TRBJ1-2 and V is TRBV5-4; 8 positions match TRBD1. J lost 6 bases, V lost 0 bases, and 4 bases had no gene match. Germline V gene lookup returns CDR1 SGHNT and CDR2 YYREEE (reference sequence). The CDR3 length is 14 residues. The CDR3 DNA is TGTGCCAGCAGCTTGGACAGGACAGGGAATGGCTACACCTTC. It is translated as CASSLDRTGNGYTF. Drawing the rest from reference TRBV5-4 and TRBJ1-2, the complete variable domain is ETGVTQSPTHLIKTRGQQVTLRCSSQSGHNTVSWYQQALGQGPQFIFQYYREEENGRGNFPPRFSGLQFPNYSSELNVNALELDDSALYLCASSLDRTGNGYTFGSGTRLTVV.

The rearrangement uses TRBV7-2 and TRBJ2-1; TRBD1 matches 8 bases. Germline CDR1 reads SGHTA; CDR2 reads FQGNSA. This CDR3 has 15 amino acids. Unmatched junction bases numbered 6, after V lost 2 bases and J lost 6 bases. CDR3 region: CASSLSRGLFNEQFF. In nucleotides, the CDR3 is TGTGCCAGCAGCTTATCCAGGGGGCTTTTCAATGAGCAGTTCTTC.

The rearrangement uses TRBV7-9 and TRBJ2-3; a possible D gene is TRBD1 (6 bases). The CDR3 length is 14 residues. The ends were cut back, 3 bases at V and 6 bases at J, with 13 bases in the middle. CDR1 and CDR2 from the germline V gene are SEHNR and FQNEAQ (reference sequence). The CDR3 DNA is TGTGCCAGCAGCTTCTGGGACACAATTGATACGCAGTATTTT. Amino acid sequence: CASSFWDTIDTQYF.

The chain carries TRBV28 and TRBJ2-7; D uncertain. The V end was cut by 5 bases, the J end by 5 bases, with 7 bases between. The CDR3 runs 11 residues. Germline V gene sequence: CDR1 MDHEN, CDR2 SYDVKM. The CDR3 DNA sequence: TGTGCCAGCAGTGTATTCCACGAGCAGTACTTC. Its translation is CASSVFHEQYF.

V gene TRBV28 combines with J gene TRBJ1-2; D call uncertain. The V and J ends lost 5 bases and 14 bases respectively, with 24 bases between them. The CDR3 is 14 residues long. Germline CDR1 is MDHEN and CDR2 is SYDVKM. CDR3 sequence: CASSNPEAGSSRTF. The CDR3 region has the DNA TGTGCCAGCAGTAACCCCGAGGCAGGCTCCTCGAGAACCTTC.

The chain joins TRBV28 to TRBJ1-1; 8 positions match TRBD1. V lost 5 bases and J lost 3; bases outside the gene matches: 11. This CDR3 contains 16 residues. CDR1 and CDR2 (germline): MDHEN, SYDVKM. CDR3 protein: CASSARTGPRDTEAFF. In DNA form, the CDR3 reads TGTGCCAGCAGTGCTAGGACAGGGCCTCGGGACACTGAAGCTTTCTTT.

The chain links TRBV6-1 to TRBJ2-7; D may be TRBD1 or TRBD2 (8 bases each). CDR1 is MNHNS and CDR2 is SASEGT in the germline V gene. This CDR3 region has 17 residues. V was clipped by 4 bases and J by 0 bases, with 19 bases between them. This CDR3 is CASSGTGPGLDSYEQYF. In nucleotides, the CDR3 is TGTGCCAGCAGTGGGACAGGGCCGGGACTAGACTCCTACGAGCAGTACTTC.

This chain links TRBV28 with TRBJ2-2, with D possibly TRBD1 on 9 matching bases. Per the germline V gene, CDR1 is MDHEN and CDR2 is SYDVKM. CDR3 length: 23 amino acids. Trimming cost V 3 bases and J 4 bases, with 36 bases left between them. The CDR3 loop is CASSFLGGTGPLAGSRSTGELFF. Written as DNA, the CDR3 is TGTGCCAGCAGTTTCCTTGGTGGGACAGGGCCTCTAGCGGGTTCTCGGAGCACCGGGGAGCTGTTTTTT. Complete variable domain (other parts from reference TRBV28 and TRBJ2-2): DVKVTQSSRYLVKRTGEKVFLECVQDMDHENMFWYRQDPGLGLRLIYFSYDVKMKEKGDIPEGYSVSREKKERFSLILESASTNQTSMYLCASSFLGGTGPLAGSRSTGELFFGEGSRLTVL.

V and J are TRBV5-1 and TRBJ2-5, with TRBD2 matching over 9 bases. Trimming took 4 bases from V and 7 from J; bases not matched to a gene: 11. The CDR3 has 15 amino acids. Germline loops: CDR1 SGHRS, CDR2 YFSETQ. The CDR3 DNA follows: TGCGCCAGCAGCCCTGAGGCTAGCGGGATTGGGACCCAGTACTTC. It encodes CASSPEASGIGTQYF.

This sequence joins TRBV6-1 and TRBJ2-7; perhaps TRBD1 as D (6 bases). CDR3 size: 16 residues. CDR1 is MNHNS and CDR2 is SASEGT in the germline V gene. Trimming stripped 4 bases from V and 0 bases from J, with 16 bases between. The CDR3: CASSAYRDTGSYEQYF. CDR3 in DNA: TGTGCCAGCAGTGCTTACCGGGACACCGGCTCCTACGAGCAGTACTTC.

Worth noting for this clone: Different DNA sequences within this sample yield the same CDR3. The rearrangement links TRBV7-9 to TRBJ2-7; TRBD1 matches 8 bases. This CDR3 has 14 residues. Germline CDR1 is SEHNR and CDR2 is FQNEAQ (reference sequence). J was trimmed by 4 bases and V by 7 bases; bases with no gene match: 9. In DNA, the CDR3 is TGTGCCAGCACCACCGGGACAGGACTATACGAGCAGTACTTC. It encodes CASTTGTGLYEQYF.

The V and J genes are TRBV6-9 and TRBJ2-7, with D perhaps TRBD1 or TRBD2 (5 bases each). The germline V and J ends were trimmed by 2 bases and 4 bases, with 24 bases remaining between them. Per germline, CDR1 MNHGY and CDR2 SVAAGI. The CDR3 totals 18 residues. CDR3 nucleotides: TGTGCCAGCAGTTATGGGGCGGATTCTCCAAAGGGGAGTTACGAGCAGTACTTC. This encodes CASSYGADSPKGSYEQYF.

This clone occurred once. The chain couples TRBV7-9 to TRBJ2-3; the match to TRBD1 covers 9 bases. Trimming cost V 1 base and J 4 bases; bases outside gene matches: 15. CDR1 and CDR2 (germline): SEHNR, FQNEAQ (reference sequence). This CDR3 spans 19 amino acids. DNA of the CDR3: TGTGCCAGCAGCTTAGGCCCTCTGAACCGGGACAGGGCCCCAGATACGCAGTATTTT. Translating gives CASSLGPLNRDRAPDTQYF.

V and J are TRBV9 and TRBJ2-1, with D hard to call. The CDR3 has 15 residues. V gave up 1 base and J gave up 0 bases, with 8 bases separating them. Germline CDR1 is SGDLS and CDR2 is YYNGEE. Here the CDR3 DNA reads TGTGCCAGCAGCGTAAAGCAGAACTCCTACAATGAGCAGTTCTTC. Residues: CASSVKQNSYNEQFF. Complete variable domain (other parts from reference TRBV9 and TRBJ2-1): DSGVTQTPKHLITATGQRVTLRCSPRSGDLSVYWYQQSLDQGLQFLIQYYNGEERAKGNILERFSAQQFPDLHSELNLSSLELGDSALYFCASSVKQNSYNEQFFGPGTRLTVL.

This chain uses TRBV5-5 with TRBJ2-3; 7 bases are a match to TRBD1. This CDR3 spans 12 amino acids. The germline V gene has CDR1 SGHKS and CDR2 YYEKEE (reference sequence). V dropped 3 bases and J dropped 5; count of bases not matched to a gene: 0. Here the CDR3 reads CASSWDRDTQYF. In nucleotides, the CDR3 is TGTGCCAGCAGCTGGGACAGAGATACGCAGTATTTT. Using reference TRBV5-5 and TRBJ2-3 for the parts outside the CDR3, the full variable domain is DAGVTQSPTHLIKTRGQQVTLRCSPISGHKSVSWYQQVLGQGPQFIFQYYEKEERGRGNFPDRFSARQFPNYSSELNVNALLLGDSALYLCASSWDRDTQYFGPGTRLTVL.

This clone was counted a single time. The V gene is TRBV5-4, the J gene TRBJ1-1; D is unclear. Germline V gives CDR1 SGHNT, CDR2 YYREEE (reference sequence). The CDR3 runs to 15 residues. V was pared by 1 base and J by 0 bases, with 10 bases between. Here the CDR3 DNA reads TGTGCCAGCAGCTTGTTGCGGGCCATGAACACTGAAGCTTTCTTT. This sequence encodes CASSLLRAMNTEAFF.

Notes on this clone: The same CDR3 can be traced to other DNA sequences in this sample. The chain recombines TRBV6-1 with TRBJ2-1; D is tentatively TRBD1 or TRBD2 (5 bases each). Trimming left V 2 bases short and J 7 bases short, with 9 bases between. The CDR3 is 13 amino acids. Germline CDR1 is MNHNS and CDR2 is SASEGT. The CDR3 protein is CASSEPGRNEQFF. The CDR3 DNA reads TGTGCCAGCAGTGAACCGGGACGAAATGAGCAGTTCTTC.

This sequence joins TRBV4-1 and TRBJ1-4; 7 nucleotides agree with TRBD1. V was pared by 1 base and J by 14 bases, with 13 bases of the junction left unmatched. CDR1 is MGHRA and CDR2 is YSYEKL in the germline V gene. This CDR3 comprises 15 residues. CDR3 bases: TGCGCCAGCAGCCAAGTCGGGGGTACAGGGGATTTTCTGTTTTTT. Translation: CASSQVGGTGDFLFF.

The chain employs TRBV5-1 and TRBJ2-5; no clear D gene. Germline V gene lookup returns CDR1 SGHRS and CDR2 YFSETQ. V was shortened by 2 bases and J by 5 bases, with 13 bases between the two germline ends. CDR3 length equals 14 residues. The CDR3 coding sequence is TGCGCCAGCAGCTTCTTTATTAGCATGGAGACCCAGTACTTC. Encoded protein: CASSFFISMETQYF.